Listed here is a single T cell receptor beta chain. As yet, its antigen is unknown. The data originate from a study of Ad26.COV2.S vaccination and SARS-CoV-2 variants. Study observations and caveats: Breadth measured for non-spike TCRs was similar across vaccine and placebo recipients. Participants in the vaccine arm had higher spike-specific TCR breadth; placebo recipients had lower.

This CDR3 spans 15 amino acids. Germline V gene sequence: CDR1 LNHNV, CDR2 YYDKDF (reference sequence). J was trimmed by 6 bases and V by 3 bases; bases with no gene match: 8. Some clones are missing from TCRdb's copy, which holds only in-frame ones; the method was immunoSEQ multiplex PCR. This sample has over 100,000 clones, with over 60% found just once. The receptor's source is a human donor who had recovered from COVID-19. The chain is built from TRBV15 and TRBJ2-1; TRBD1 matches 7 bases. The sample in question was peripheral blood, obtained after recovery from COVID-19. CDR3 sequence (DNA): TGTGCCACCAGCAGGGGTGACCGGGACAGCAATGAGCAGTTCTTC. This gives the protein CATSRGDRDSNEQFF.